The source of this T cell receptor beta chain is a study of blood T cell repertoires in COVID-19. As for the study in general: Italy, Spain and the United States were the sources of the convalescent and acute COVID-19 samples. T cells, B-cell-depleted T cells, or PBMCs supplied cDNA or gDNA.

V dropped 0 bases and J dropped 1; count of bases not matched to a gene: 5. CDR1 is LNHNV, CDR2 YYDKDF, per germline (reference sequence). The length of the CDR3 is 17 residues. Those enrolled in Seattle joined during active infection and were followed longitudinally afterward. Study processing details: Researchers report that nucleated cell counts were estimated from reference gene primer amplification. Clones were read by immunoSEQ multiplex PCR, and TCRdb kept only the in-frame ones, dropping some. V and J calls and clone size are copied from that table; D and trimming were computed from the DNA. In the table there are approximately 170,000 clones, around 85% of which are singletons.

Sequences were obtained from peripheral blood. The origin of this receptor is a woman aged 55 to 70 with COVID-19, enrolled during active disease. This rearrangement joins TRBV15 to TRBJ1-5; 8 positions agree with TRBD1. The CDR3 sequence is CATSRDQGATSNQPQHF. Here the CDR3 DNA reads TGTGCCACCAGCAGAGATCAGGGGGCAACGAGCAATCAGCCCCAGCATTTT.